This TCR beta chain stems from a study of CD4 and CD8 cells across lung adenocarcinoma regions. TCRdb used MiXCR to reprocess the PCR reads, holding one entry per CDR3 protein. The sample has about 11,000 distinct CDR3 sequences, approximately 57% seen once. The CDR3 runs to 13 residues. Trimming took off 3 bases at V and 3 bases at J, with 12 bases between the two ends. Germline V gene data show CDR1 as DFQATT and CDR2 as SNEGSKA (reference sequence). Localized lung adenocarcinoma, a non-small cell lung cancer, affected the donors. This clonotype was counted only a few times. The V gene is TRBV20-1, the J gene TRBJ2-7, with D perhaps TRBD1 (5 bases). The source of this sequence is a female donor with lung adenocarcinoma. The CD4 and CD8 labels of this study may be unreliable. The sequencing sample was made of CD8+ T cells from the center of a lung tumor. The CDR3 nucleotides read TGCAGTGCTAGTAGTGACAGCAACTACGAGCAGTACTTC. This codes for CSASSDSNYEQYF.